The 3 T cell receptor beta chains reported below all come from one sample, sequenced in a study of chemoradiotherapy in HPV16-positive cancers. The table came from immunoSEQ multiplex PCR; TCRdb's copy has only in-frame clones and leaves some out. This table has approximately 12,000 clones, more than 75% appearing once. Collection of the sample occurred from a patient who underwent chemoradiotherapy. These receptor sequences come from a human donor with HPV-associated anogenital cancer.

This rearrangement joins TRBV4-3 to TRBJ2-7, with 10 bases identical to TRBD2. Germline assignment: CDR1 LGHNA and CDR2 YSLEER. The CDR3 extends over 16 amino acids. With V trimmed by 1 base and J by 1 base, 4 bases remained unmatched. The CDR3 loop is CASSQGRLAGSYEQYF. CDR3 coding DNA: TGCGCCAGCAGCCAAGGCCGACTAGCGGGTTCCTACGAGCAGTACTTC.

CDR3 loop: CAWGTGTGGPREQYF. The CDR3 nucleotides read TGTGCCTGGGGAACCGGAACGGGGGGGCCACGAGAGCAGTACTTC. The chain couples TRBV30 to TRBJ2-7, with 8 bases fitting TRBD2. V lost 5 bases and J lost 7; bases outside the gene matches: 16. The CDR3 loop spans 15 amino acids. Germline values: CDR1 GTSNPN, CDR2 SVGIG (reference sequence).

The chain combines TRBV18 with TRBJ2-7; D is uncertain. Germline V lookup: CDR1 KGHSH, CDR2 LQKENI. The CDR3 is 11 residues long. V lost 5 bases and J 0 bases, leaving 2 bases between the germline ends. The CDR3 loop reads CASSVSYEQYF. DNA of the CDR3: TGTGCCAGCTCAGTCTCCTACGAGCAGTACTTC.